These 16 T cell receptor beta chains were all obtained from the same sample, sequenced in a study of OX40 agonist ivuxolimab in advanced cancers. Produced via immunoSEQ multiplex PCR; TCRdb's table is partial and in-frame only. The sample has about 12,000 clones, about 81% seen once. Here the sequenced sample was CD4+ or CD8+ T cells sorted from blood, taken in a trial of the OX40 agonist ivuxolimab. Receptor source: an adult with an advanced solid tumor such as melanoma, head and neck, liver or kidney cancer.

As concerns this clone: Other DNA sequences from this sample encode an identical CDR3 as well. V gene TRBV6-5 combines with J gene TRBJ2-7; D possibly corresponds to TRBD1 (6 bases). The V end lost 1 base, the J end lost 2 bases, and 12 bases lay between the germline ends. CDR1 and CDR2 (germline): MNHEY, SVGAGI. This CDR3 spans 15 amino acids. The CDR3 bases are TGTGCCAGCAGTTACTTACAGGGTACGACCTACGAGCAGTACTTC. Its translation is CASSYLQGTTYEQYF.

This chain links TRBV27 with TRBJ2-3; D assignment may be TRBD1 or TRBD2 (5 bases each). The CDR3 is 14 amino acids. The germline V gene encodes CDR1 MNHEY and CDR2 SMNVEV (reference sequence). Between the trimmed V and J ends, which lost 4 bases and 1 base, there was a span of 9 bases. The DNA for the CDR3 is TGTGCCAGCAGTTGGGGGTACGGCACAGATACGCAGTATTTT. Amino acids: CASSWGYGTDTQYF.

CDR3 nucleotides: TGCAGCGTAAGTTTCGAAATACCGTCGGTCGAGACCCAGTACTTC. It translates to CSVSFEIPSVETQYF. The chain joins TRBV29-1 to TRBJ2-5; D call uncertain. V lost 6 bases, J lost 5 bases, and 22 bases lay in between. This CDR3 is 15 amino acids long. Germline loops: CDR1 SQVTM, CDR2 ANQGSEA.

This chain joins TRBV7-3 and TRBJ2-3; TRBD2 matches 7 bases. The CDR3 is 18 amino acids. Trimming at V came to 0 bases and at J to 2 bases, leaving 11 bases not matched to a gene. CDR1 and CDR2 (germline): SGHTA, FQGTGA. In DNA form, the CDR3 reads TGTGCCAGCAGCTTAACGCCGGGGGGAGGGAGCGCCACAGATACGCAGTATTTT. This encodes CASSLTPGGGSATDTQYF.

Worth noting for this clone: The same CDR3 can be traced to other DNA sequences in this sample. The chain couples TRBV4-2 to TRBJ1-6, with 9 bases that match TRBD1. The CDR3 runs to 16 residues. After removal of 0 bases from V and 7 bases from J, the junction contained 4 bases not matched to a gene. Germline-derived CDR1 and CDR2 are LGHNA and YNFKEQ. CDR3 sequence: CASSQEGQGGNSPLHF. The CDR3 DNA sequence: TGTGCCAGCAGCCAAGAGGGACAGGGAGGGAATTCACCCCTCCACTTT.

DNA for the CDR3: TGTGCCAGCAGCTTAGATGGCGGGACTAGCGGATACGAGCAGTACTTC. It yields the protein CASSLDGGTSGYEQYF. The V call is TRBV7-2, the J call TRBJ2-7, with 11 positions matching TRBD2. The CDR3 covers 16 residues. Germline V gene lookup returns CDR1 SGHTA and CDR2 FQGNSA. V lost 1 base to trimming and J lost 4 bases; unmatched junction nucleotides: 6. Complete variable domain (other parts from reference TRBV7-2 and TRBJ2-7): GAGVSQSPSNKVTEKGKDVELRCDPISGHTALYWYRQSLGQGLEFLIYFQGNSAPDKSGLPSDRFSAERTGGSVSTLTIQRTQQEDSAVYLCASSLDGGTSGYEQYFGPGTRLTVT.

The chain carries TRBV6-6 and TRBJ2-7; 9 positions match TRBD1. V was clipped by 2 bases and J by 3 bases; unmatched bases: 5. CDR1 is MNHNY and CDR2 is SVGAGI in the germline V gene (reference sequence). The CDR3 length is 15 residues. The CDR3 region is CASSYRDRAGYEQYF. CDR3 nucleotides: TGTGCCAGCAGTTACAGGGACAGGGCGGGCTACGAGCAGTACTTC.

This clone rates as medium-sized. The chain joins TRBV6-5 to TRBJ1-1; maybe TRBD1 (6 bases). The CDR3 has 13 amino acids. Germline lookup yields CDR1 MNHEY and CDR2 SVGAGI. The V gene lost 5 bases and the J gene lost 7 bases, with 14 bases spanning the gap. The CDR3 sequence is CASSPTTGFEAFF. The CDR3 DNA is TGTGCCAGCAGTCCGACGACAGGATTTGAAGCTTTCTTT.

In its sample, this clone is medium-sized (0.01 to 0.1%). This chain links TRBV27 with TRBJ2-3; D is unresolved. The germline gives CDR1 MNHEY, CDR2 SMNVEV (reference sequence). This CDR3 has 13 amino acids. V dropped 6 bases and J dropped 8 bases, with 15 bases sitting between them. Written as DNA, the CDR3 is TGTGCCAGCAGCCCAGCGAGCTGGGGTACGCAGTATTTT. The encoded protein is CASSPASWGTQYF.

The CDR3 loop is CASSVAGTNYGYTF. The CDR3, as DNA: TGTGCCAGCAGCGTAGCAGGAACTAACTATGGCTACACCTTC. V gene TRBV9 combines with J gene TRBJ1-2, with D hard to call. Germline assignment: CDR1 SGDLS and CDR2 YYNGEE. The CDR3 sequence is 14 residues long. V gave up 0 bases and J gave up 0 bases, with 6 bases separating them.

This clone was detected only a few times. The V call is TRBV4-1, the J call TRBJ2-1; either TRBD1 or TRBD2 may supply D (5 bases each). The CDR3 is made up of 13 amino acids. Trimming removed 4 bases at V and 5 bases at J, with 9 bases between. Germline values: CDR1 MGHRA, CDR2 YSYEKL. Here the CDR3 DNA reads TGCGCCAGCAGCCCGGGGCCGAACAATGAGCAGTTCTTC. Its translation is CASSPGPNNEQFF.

This clone turned up a few times. The chain links TRBV2 to TRBJ2-6; possibly TRBD2 for D (5 bases). CDR3 size: 21 residues. Germline values: CDR1 SNHLY, CDR2 FYNNEI. The V end was cut by 3 bases, the J end by 2 bases, with 26 bases between. CDR3 amino acids: CASSDPPRDDTLLAGANVLTF. DNA for the CDR3: TGTGCCAGCAGTGATCCGCCCCGGGATGACACTCTCTTGGCTGGGGCCAACGTCCTGACTTTC.

The chain couples TRBV9 to TRBJ2-1; no clear D. Germline CDR1 is SGDLS and CDR2 is YYNGEE. The CDR3 length is 18 residues. V lost 7 bases to trimming and J lost 7 bases, with 30 bases between them. In DNA form, the CDR3 reads TGTGCCAGCGCAGCGAGCCCGGTACGAGGCAGCGACCTTAATGAGCAGTTCTTC. Protein sequence: CASAASPVRGSDLNEQFF.

The V gene is TRBV28, the J gene TRBJ2-1; D assignment may be TRBD1 or TRBD2 (5 bases each). The CDR3 is made up of 14 amino acids. Germline CDR1 is MDHEN and CDR2 is SYDVKM. V was shortened by 7 bases and J by 4 bases, with 14 bases between the two germline ends. CDR3 loop: CASTMGGGYNEQFF. CDR3 bases: TGTGCCAGCACCATGGGTGGGGGATACAATGAGCAGTTCTTC.

In DNA, the CDR3 is TGCAGCGTTGTACAGGGAGAAGCTTTCTTT. Protein product: CSVVQGEAFF. The chain joins TRBV29-1 to TRBJ1-1; TRBD1 is a possible D gene (6 bases). This CDR3 is built from 10 residues. The V gene lost 4 bases and the J gene lost 8 bases, with 8 bases spanning the gap. The V gene's germline CDR1 is SQVTM and CDR2 ANQGSEA. The full variable domain, completed using reference TRBV29-1 and TRBJ1-1, is SAVISQKPSRDICQRGTSLTIQCQVDSQVTMMFWYRQQPGQSLTLIATANQGSEATYESGFVIDKFPISRPNLTFSTLTVSNMSPEDSSIYLCSVVQGEAFFGQGTRLTVV.

This rearrangement joins TRBV5-1 to TRBJ2-7; D may correspond to TRBD1 or TRBD2 (5 bases each). CDR1 and CDR2 from the germline V gene are SGHRS and YFSETQ. V was clipped by 0 bases and J by 2 bases, with 9 bases between them. The CDR3 sequence is 14 residues long. The DNA for the CDR3 is TGCGCCAGCAGCTTGGGGGACGGGGCCTACGAGCAGTACTTC. Its protein is CASSLGDGAYEQYF.